The entry below gives a single T cell receptor beta chain sequence along with its context. Its antigen is as yet unknown. The data belong to a study of spatial heterogeneity in lung cancer. Study as a whole: Sequenced follow-up PBMC samples came a median of about 26 months after resection, where available. Detection consistently yielded more beta chains than alpha chains. Raw reads showed each unique TCR and UMI combination turning up more than ten times on average.

Time point noted: blood at routine non-recurrence follow-up after resection. This CDR3 spans 13 amino acids. CDR1 and CDR2 (germline): SEHNR, FQNEAQ (reference sequence). V dropped 7 bases and J dropped 0 bases, with 4 bases sitting between them. Study-wide results and caveats: TCRs found ubiquitously expanded in tumor appeared in blood more at resection than at follow-up.

One entry per CDR3 protein, called by TCRdb with MiXCR from the 5' RACE reads. Among nearly 95,000 distinct CDR3 sequences listed, roughly 19% were seen once. Sample: PBMCs, taken at follow-up. The sequence was collected from a male donor with early-stage non-small cell lung cancer. This chain uses TRBV7-9 with TRBJ2-6, with no clear D. Written as DNA, the CDR3 is TGTGCCAGCACAGCCTCTGGGGCCAACGTCCTGACTTTC. It is translated as CASTASGANVLTF.